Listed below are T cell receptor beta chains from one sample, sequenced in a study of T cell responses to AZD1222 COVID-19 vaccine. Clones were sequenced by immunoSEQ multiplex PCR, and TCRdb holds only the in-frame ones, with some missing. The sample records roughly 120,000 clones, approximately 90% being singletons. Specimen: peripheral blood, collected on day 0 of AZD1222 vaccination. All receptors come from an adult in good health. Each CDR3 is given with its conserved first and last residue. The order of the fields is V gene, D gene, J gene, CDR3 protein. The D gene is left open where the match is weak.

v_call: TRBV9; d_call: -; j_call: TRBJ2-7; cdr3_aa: CASSAAGAEYYEQYF
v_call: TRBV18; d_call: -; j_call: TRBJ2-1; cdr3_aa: CASSPPNTYNEQFF
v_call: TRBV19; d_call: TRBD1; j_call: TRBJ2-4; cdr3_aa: CASSKLQGRLAKNIQYF
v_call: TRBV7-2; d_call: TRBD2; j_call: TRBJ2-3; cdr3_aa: CASSLVLPSGGVSTDTQYF
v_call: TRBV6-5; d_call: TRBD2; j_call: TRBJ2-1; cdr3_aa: CASSYAPAGDEQFF
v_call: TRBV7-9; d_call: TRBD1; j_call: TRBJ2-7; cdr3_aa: CASSSSWDRAYEQYF
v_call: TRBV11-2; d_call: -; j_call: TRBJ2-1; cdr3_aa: CASSLESREKFF
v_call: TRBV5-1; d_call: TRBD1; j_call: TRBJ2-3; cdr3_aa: CASSLFSGGDSTDTQYF
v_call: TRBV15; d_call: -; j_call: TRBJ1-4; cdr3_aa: CATSRRGLNEKLFF
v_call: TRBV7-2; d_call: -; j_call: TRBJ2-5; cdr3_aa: CASSQGGTETQYF
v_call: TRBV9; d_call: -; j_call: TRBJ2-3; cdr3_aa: CASSPPGVSTDTQYF
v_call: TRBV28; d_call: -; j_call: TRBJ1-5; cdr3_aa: CASSTLPHSGNQPQHF
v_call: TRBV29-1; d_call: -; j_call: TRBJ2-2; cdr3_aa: CSVEGQGNTGELFF
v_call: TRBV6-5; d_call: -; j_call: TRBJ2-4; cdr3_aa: CASSYGITKNIQYF
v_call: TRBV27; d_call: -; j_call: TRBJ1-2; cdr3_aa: CASSLSPGASYGYTF
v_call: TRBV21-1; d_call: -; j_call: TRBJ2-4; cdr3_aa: CASSSINIQYF
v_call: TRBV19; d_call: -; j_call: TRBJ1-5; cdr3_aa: CASSKASTGVSNQPQHF
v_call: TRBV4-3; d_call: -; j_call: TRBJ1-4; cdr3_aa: CASSQEGSGSNEKLFF
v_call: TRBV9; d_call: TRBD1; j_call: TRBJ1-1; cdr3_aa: CASTGGLNTEAFF
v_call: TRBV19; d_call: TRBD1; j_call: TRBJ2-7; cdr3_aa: CASRDRGEQYF
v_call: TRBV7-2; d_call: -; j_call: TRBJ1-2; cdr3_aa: CASSLVVSVTPNYGYTF
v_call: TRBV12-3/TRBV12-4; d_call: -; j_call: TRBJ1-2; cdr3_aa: CASREGKGGYTF
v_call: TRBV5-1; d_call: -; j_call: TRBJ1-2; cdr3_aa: CASSLDSDNYGYTF
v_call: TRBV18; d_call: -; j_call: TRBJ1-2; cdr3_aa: CASSPSYLGTTPRYTF
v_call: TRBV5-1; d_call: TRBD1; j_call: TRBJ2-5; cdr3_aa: CASSGQGGSLRSETQYF
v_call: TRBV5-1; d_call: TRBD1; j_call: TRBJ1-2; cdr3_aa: CASSFGQGVDGYTF
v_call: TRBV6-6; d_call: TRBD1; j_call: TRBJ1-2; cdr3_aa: CASSPARRDREVHGYTF
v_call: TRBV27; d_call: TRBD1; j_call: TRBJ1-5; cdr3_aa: CASSLRDRDQPQHF
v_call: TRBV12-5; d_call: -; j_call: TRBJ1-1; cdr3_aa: CASASRDDTEAFF
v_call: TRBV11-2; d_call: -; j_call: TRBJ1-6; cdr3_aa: CASSLGYDNSPLHF
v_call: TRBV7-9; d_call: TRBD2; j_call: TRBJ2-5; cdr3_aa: CASSLGLAGVETQYF
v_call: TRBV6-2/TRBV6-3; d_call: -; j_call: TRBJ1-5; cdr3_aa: CASSYSGQPQHF
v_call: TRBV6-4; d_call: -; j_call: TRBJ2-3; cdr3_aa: CANESPLSTDTQYF
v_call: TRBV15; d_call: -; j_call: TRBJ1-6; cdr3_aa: CATRGRGRSPLHF
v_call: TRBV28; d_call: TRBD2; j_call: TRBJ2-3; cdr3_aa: CASSLSGTSVTDTQYF
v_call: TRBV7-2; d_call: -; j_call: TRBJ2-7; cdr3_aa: CASRDTVNYEQYF
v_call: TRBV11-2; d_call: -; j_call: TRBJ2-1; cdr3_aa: CASSLGGSSYNEQFF
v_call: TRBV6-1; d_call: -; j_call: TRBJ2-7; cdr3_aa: CASSEGQFGYEQYF
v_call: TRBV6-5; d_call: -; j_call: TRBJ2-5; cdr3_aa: CASTEGLPRTQYF
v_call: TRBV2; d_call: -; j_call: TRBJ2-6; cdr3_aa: CASVPNGGSGANVLTF
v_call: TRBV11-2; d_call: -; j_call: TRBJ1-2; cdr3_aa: CASSLGSNYGYTF
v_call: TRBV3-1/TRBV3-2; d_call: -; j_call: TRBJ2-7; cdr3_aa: CASSQGYEIPYEQYF
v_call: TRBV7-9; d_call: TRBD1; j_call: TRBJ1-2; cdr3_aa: CASSLGQGQYGYTF
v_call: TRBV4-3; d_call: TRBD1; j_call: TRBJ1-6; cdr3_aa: CASQGEYDNSPLHF
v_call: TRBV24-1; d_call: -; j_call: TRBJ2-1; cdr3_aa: CATSDLNEQFF
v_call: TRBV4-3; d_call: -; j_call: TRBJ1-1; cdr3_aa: CASSPGGMGTEAFF
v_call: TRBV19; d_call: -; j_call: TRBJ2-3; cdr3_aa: CASSIDLSQVVGYTQYF
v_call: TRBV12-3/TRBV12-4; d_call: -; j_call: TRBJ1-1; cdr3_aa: CASSLNRGTEAFF
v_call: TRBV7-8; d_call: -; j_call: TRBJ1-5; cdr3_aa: CASSLVGTNQPQHF
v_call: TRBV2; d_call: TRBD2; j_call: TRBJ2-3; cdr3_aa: CASSGPLAESTDTQYF
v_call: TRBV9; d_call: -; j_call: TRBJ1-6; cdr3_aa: CASSVWDSNRVGNSPLHF
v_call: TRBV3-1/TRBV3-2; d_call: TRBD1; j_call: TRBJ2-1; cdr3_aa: CASSFRQGGNEQFF
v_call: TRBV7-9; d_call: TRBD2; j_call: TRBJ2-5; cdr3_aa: CASSSGLAETQYF
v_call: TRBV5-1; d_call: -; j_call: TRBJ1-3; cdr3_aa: CASSLAGGGNTIYF
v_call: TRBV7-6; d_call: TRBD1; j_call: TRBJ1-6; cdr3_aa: CASSLTGGENSPLHF
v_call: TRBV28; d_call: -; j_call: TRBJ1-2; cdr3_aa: CASSLVLGVFELNYGYTF